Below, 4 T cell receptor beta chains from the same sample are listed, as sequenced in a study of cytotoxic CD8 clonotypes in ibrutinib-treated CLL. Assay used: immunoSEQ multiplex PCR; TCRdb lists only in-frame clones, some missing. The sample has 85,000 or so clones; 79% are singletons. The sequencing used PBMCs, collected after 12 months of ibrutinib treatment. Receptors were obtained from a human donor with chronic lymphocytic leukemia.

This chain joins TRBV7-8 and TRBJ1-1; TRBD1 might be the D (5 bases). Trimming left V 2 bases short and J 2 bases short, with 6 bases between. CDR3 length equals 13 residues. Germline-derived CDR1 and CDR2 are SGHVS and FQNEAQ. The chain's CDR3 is CASSLQGNTEAFF. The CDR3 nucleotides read TGTGCCAGCAGCTTACAGGGCAACACTGAAGCTTTCTTT. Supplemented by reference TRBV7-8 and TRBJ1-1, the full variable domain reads GAGVSQSPRYKVAKRGQDVALRCDPISGHVSLFWYQQALGQGPEFLTYFQNEAQLDKSGLPSDRFFAERPEGSVSTLKIQRTQQEDSAVYLCASSLQGNTEAFFGQGTRLTVV.

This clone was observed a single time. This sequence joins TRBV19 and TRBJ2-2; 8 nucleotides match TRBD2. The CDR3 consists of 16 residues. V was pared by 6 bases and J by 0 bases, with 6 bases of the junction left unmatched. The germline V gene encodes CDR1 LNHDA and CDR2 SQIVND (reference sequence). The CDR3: CASRLLAAPNTGELFF. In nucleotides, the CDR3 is TGTGCCAGTAGGTTACTAGCGGCCCCGAACACCGGGGAGCTGTTTTTT. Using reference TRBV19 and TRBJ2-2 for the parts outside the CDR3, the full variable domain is DGGITQSPKYLFRKEGQNVTLSCEQNLNHDAMYWYRQDPGQGLRLIYYSQIVNDFQKGDIAEGYSVSREKKESFPLTVTSAQKNPTAFYLCASRLLAAPNTGELFFGEGSRLTVL.

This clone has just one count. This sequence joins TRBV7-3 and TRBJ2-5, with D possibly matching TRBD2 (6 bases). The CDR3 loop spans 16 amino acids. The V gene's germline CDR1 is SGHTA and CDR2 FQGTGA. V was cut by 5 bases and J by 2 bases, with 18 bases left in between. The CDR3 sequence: CASSPGWDGLQETQYF. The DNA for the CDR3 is TGTGCCAGCAGCCCGGGCTGGGACGGACTACAAGAGACCCAGTACTTC.

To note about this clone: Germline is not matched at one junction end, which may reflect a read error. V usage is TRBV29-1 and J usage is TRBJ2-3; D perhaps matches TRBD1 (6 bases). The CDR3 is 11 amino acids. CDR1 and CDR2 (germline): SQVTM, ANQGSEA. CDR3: CSAGPRDNVDF. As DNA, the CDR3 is TGCAGCGCTGGGCCGAGGGACAATGTGGATTTT.